This TCR beta chain came from a study of T cell changes during pregnancy in multiple sclerosis. The germline V gene has CDR1 LNHNV and CDR2 YYDKDF (reference sequence). Trimming took off 0 bases at V and 7 bases at J, with 11 bases between the two ends. The CDR3 sequence is 14 residues long. Profiling relied on immunoSEQ multiplex PCR, and the TCRdb table lists in-frame clones only, not all of them. Here the sample spans over 50,000 clones, around 89% being singletons. The starting material was peripheral blood, obtained in the first trimester of pregnancy. This TCR was recovered from a female donor in good health, enrolled as a control in a pregnancy study. The chain has TRBV15 and TRBJ2-3; D is possibly TRBD2 (6 bases). CDR3 protein: CATSRDRAGNTQYF. CDR3 nucleotide sequence: TGTGCCACCAGCAGAGACAGGGCGGGGAATACGCAGTATTTT.